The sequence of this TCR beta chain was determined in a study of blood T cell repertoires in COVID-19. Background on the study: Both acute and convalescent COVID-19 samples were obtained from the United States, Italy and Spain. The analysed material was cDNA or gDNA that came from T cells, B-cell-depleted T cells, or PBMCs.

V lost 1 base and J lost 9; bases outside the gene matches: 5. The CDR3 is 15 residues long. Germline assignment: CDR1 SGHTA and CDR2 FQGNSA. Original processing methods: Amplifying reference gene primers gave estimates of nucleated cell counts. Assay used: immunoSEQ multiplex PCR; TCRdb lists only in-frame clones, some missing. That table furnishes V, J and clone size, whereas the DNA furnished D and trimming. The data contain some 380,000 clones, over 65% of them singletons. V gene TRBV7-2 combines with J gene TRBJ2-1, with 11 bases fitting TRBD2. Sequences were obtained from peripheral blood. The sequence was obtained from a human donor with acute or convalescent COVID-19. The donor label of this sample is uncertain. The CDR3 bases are TGTGCCAGCAGCTTAGGTAGCGGGAGGGCCCCTGAGCAGTTCTTC. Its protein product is CASSLGSGRAPEQFF.